This T cell receptor beta chain was obtained from a study of T cells in women clearing cervical HPV infection. Across the study: For cases, blood was sampled a median about 160 days after lesion detection, interquartile range roughly 85 to 200 days.

The repertoire was sequenced with immunoSEQ multiplex PCR; TCRdb's copy has only in-frame clones and lacks some. This sample lists about 39,000 clones; its ten largest clones have approximately 5.5%. From germline, CDR1 is LNHDA and CDR2 SQIVND (reference sequence). The CDR3 has 15 amino acids. Turning to this clone: The CDR3 is cut off 3 residues early in the read; its end comes from the germline J gene.

Dot-blot hybridization genotyped cervical HPV amplified with MY09/MY11 PCR. The chain links TRBV19 to TRBJ2-2; tentatively, D is TRBD1 (5 bases). The sequence derives from a woman aged 18-70 years with a cervical HPV16 infection that either progressed to CIN3+ or cleared (not recorded which). Sample: blood buffy coat. CDR3 DNA, as far as it was read: TGTGCCAGTAATTCAGGGAAGACTGGGGCCAACGTG. It yields the protein CASNSGKTGANV. The entire CDR3 is CASNSGKTGANVLFF.